This TCR beta chain was obtained from a study of blood T cells in healthy people across ages. Regarding the study as a whole: TCR beta diversity correlated strongly with naive T cell percentage. CMV status of donors was unknown, possibly confounding expanded clonotype changes.

The donors, aged roughly 6 to 100, were healthy Caucasians from Russia. Then a second PCR, running roughly 6 to 11 cycles, was carried out with a sample-barcoded 5' primer and a J-beta primer mix. Researchers report that each sample yielded at least 2.5 million CDR3-containing paired-end reads. TCRdb re-derived calls from the 5' RACE reads in MiXCR, one entry per CDR3 protein. The profile covers hundreds of thousands of distinct CDR3 sequences, with about 28% appearing a single time and 15% to 18% taken by the ten largest. The sample holds many counts of this clonotype. What it recognizes is unknown. The CDR3 runs to 18 residues. Germline V gives CDR1 SGHRS, CDR2 YFSETQ. With 2 bases clipped from V and 0 bases from J, the junction kept 8 bases outside the gene matches.

The sequence was collected from a woman aged 80 or older in good health. The chain couples TRBV5-1 to TRBJ2-2; 9 bases line up with TRBD2. The sequencing input was blood. This CDR3 is CASSLYLAGPANTGELFF. The CDR3 DNA reads TGCGCCAGCAGCTTATACCTAGCGGGGCCCGCGAACACCGGGGAGCTGTTTTTT.